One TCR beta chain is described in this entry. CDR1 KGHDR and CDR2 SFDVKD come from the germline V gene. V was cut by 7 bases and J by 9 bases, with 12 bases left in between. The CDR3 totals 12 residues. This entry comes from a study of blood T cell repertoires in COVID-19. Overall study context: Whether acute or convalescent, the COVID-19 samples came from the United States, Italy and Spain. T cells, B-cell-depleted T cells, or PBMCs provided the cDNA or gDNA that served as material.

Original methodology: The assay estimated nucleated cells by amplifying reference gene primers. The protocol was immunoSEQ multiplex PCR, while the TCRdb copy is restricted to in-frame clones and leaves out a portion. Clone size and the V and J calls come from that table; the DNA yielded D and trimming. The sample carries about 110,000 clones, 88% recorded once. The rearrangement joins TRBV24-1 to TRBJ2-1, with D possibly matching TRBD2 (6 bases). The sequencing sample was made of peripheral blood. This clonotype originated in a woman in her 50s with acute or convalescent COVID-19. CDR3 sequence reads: CATRTRRGEQFF. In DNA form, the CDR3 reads TGTGCCACCAGGACGAGGAGGGGTGAGCAGTTCTTC.